This T cell receptor beta chain is drawn from a study of blood T cell repertoires in COVID-19. Original processing notes: Reference gene primer amplification gave nucleated cell count estimates. Assay: immunoSEQ multiplex PCR; the TCRdb copy retains only in-frame clones and omits some. For V, J and clone size, that table is used; D and trimming come from the DNA. The sample carries roughly 200,000 clones, around 88% recorded once. The CDR3 has 16 residues. The TCR comes from a man younger than 35 with active or convalescent COVID-19. The gene calls are TRBV12-1 and TRBJ2-1; the table calls TRBD2, which could not be checked here. TRBV12-1 is assigned pseudogene status. The source material was peripheral blood. CDR3 sequence reads: CASKKSGSDLYNEQFF. In DNA form, the CDR3 reads TGTGCCAGTAAGAAATCGGGATCGGACCTCTACAATGAGCAGTTCTTC.